These 31 T cell receptor beta chains originate from one sample sequenced in a study of shared clonotypes between healthy human individuals. The repertoire was sequenced with immunoSEQ multiplex PCR; TCRdb's copy has only in-frame clones and lacks some. The sample consists of more than 550,000 clones, roughly 72% of them appearing once. Sequencing used memory CD4+ T cells sorted from blood. Subset denoted: CD45RA-negative fraction. These receptors were taken from a woman aged 25 to 45 in good health.

Written as DNA, the CDR3 is TGTGCCAGCAGCTTAGACAGGCTCACCGGGGAGCTGTTTTTT. Translated: CASSLDRLTGELFF. The J gene is TRBJ2-2, the V gene TRBV11-2; no clear D. The V end was cut by 0 bases, the J end by 4 bases, with 6 bases between. This CDR3 has 14 residues. Germline CDR1 is SGHAT and CDR2 is FQNNGV.

This clone has more than one count but fewer than ten. The chain uses TRBV5-4 and TRBJ1-2; D uncertain. Trimming left V 3 bases short and J 4 bases short, with 16 bases between. Looked up from germline, CDR1 is SGHNT and CDR2 is YYREEE (reference sequence). There are 15 residues in the CDR3. This chain's CDR3 is CASSSDSQVAYGYTF. In DNA form, the CDR3 reads TGTGCCAGCAGCTCAGATTCTCAGGTCGCCTATGGCTACACCTTC.

This chain joins TRBV30 and TRBJ2-1, with 11 bases lining up with TRBD2. Per the germline V gene, CDR1 is GTSNPN and CDR2 is SVGIG (reference sequence). The CDR3 length is 19 residues. The V gene end was trimmed by 4 bases and the J gene end by 8 bases; junction bases not matched to a gene: 22. CDR3 in amino acids: CAWTLQKTLAGGPRYEQFF. CDR3 DNA sequence: TGTGCCTGGACATTACAGAAAACTTTAGCGGGAGGGCCGAGGTATGAGCAGTTCTTC.

The chain has TRBV28 and TRBJ1-5; 8 nucleotides align to TRBD1. There are 14 residues in the CDR3. Unmatched junction bases numbered 8, after V lost 8 bases and J lost 5 bases. Per germline, CDR1 MDHEN and CDR2 SYDVKM. The CDR3 protein is CASSPGQGYQPQHF. The CDR3 DNA is TGTGCCAGCTCCCCTGGACAGGGTTATCAGCCCCAGCATTTT.

The V call is TRBV14, the J call TRBJ1-1; D call uncertain. CDR1 is SGHDN and CDR2 is FVKESK in the germline V gene. V was shortened by 0 bases and J by 6 bases, with 14 bases between the two germline ends. The CDR3 extends over 15 amino acids. Here the CDR3 reads CASSQDRLAGAEAFF. For the CDR3, the DNA is TGTGCCAGCAGCCAAGATCGGCTAGCCGGGGCTGAAGCTTTCTTT.

The chain has TRBV28 and TRBJ2-1; no reliable D call. Trimming took 3 bases from V and 0 from J, leaving 15 bases between them. The germline V gene encodes CDR1 MDHEN and CDR2 SYDVKM. The CDR3 has 17 residues. This chain's CDR3 is CASSFVTATDSYNEQFF. The CDR3 DNA reads as TGTGCCAGCAGTTTTGTTACAGCCACAGACTCCTACAATGAGCAGTTCTTC.

Turning to this clone: Other DNA sequences in the sample encode the same CDR3. V usage is TRBV27 and J usage is TRBJ2-7, with D uncertain. The CDR3 is 13 residues long. V dropped 4 bases and J dropped 3 bases, with 10 bases sitting between them. The germline V gene has CDR1 MNHEY and CDR2 SMNVEV (reference sequence). The CDR3 reads CASSWVRGYEQYF. DNA of the CDR3: TGTGCCAGCAGTTGGGTGAGAGGCTACGAGCAGTACTTC.

A single count supports this clone. This chain connects TRBV19 to TRBJ2-7; D unclear. V was clipped by 4 bases and J by 3 bases, with 16 bases between them. Per germline, CDR1 LNHDA and CDR2 SQIVND (reference sequence). This CDR3 has 15 amino acids. CDR3 protein: CASSTRHQPNYEQYF. CDR3 sequence (DNA): TGTGCCAGTAGTACCCGACACCAACCGAACTACGAGCAGTACTTC.

Details on this clone: Possible read error: a much larger clone is one base away. The V call is TRBV11-2, the J call TRBJ2-3; the D is unclear. This CDR3 has 11 amino acids. Germline CDR1 SGHAT, CDR2 FQNNGV. Trimming removed 3 bases from V and 6 bases from J, with 4 bases in between. The CDR3 region is CASSFMDTQYF. In DNA form, the CDR3 reads TGTGCCAGCAGCTTTATGGATACGCAGTATTTT.

This clone was seen once. This chain uses TRBV2 with TRBJ1-1; D call uncertain. This CDR3 region has 13 residues. The V end lost 4 bases, the J end lost 2 bases, and 8 bases lay between the germline ends. From germline, CDR1 is SNHLY and CDR2 FYNNEI. DNA of the CDR3: TGTGCCAGCAGTGCCGAATCAAACACTGAAGCTTTCTTT. Encoded protein: CASSAESNTEAFF.

V and J are TRBV5-1 and TRBJ1-4; D call uncertain. The CDR3 runs to 15 residues. Germline CDR1 is SGHRS and CDR2 is YFSETQ. Trimming removed 0 bases at V and 7 bases at J, with 13 bases between. CDR3 DNA: TGCGCCAGCAGCTTGGTGCGGAAACCGAGTGAAAAACTGTTTTTT. It translates to CASSLVRKPSEKLFF. The full variable domain, in which reference TRBV5-1 and TRBJ1-4 provide the parts outside the CDR3, is KAGVTQTPRYLIKTRGQQVTLSCSPISGHRSVSWYQQTPGQGLQFLFEYFSETQRNKGNFPGRFSGRQFSNSRSEMNVSTLELGDSALYLCASSLVRKPSEKLFFGSGTQLSVL.

Remarks on this clone: Since a much larger clone is just one base distant, this may be a read error. Other DNA sequences in the sample encode the same CDR3. The chain links TRBV7-3 to TRBJ1-1, with TRBD1 identical over 7 bases. The CDR3 spans 13 residues. Germline lookup yields CDR1 SGHTA and CDR2 FQGTGA. The trim removed 4 bases at V and 3 bases at J, leaving 2 bases unmatched. The CDR3 loop reads CASSSQGDTEAFF. The CDR3 nucleotides read TGTGCCAGCAGCTCTCAGGGGGACACTGAAGCTTTCTTT.

Written as DNA, the CDR3 is TGTGCCAGCAGCCCCGGACAGTCTGGGCAGTACTTC. It is translated as CASSPGQSGQYF. The chain has TRBV28 and TRBJ2-7, with a weak D call TRBD1 (6 bases). Germline V gene sequence: CDR1 MDHEN, CDR2 SYDVKM. V dropped 6 bases and J dropped 9 bases, with 15 bases sitting between them. This CDR3 region has 12 residues.

For this clone: Other DNA sequences in the same sample also yield this CDR3. The chain uses TRBV27 and TRBJ1-3; no definite D call. V lost 2 bases to trimming and J lost 1 base, with 6 bases between them. Germline V CDR1 and CDR2: MNHEY, SMNVEV (reference sequence). The CDR3 totals 14 residues. CDR3 sequence (DNA): TGTGCCAGCAGTTTACAAGGTTCTGGAAACACCATATATTTT. This encodes CASSLQGSGNTIYF.

The chain couples TRBV28 to TRBJ2-7; possible D gene TRBD2, 5 bases. The germline V gene encodes CDR1 MDHEN and CDR2 SYDVKM. The CDR3 spans 12 residues. Deletions cut 1 base from V and 6 bases from J, with 7 bases between. The CDR3 DNA is TGTGCCAGCAGTTTATCGAGGGTCGAGCAGTACTTC. Translating gives CASSLSRVEQYF.

The rearrangement joins TRBV28 to TRBJ1-1; D gene ambiguous. Germline V lookup: CDR1 MDHEN, CDR2 SYDVKM. This CDR3 is built from 13 residues. The V and J ends lost 6 bases and 0 bases respectively, with 8 bases between them. The CDR3: CASRRPVNTEAFF. The DNA of the CDR3 is TGTGCCAGCAGGAGACCCGTGAACACTGAAGCTTTCTTT. Supplemented by reference TRBV28 and TRBJ1-1, the full variable domain reads DVKVTQSSRYLVKRTGEKVFLECVQDMDHENMFWYRQDPGLGLRLIYFSYDVKMKEKGDIPEGYSVSREKKERFSLILESASTNQTSMYLCASRRPVNTEAFFGQGTRLTVV.

CDR3 in DNA: TGTGCCAGCAGCTTATTCGTGGGGACAGGGGGCCCCGGGGAGCTGTTTTTT. Protein sequence: CASSLFVGTGGPGELFF. The chain uses TRBV5-5 and TRBJ2-2, with 12 bases matching TRBD1. CDR1 is SGHKS and CDR2 is YYEKEE in the germline V gene (reference sequence). The trim removed 2 bases at V and 6 bases at J, leaving 8 bases unmatched. This CDR3 has 17 amino acids. Full variable domain (rest looked up from reference TRBV5-5 and TRBJ2-2): DAGVTQSPTHLIKTRGQQVTLRCSPISGHKSVSWYQQVLGQGPQFIFQYYEKEERGRGNFPDRFSARQFPNYSSELNVNALLLGDSALYLCASSLFVGTGGPGELFFGEGSRLTVL.

V gene TRBV19 combines with J gene TRBJ2-7; the match to TRBD1 covers 12 bases. In germline, CDR1 is LNHDA, CDR2 SQIVND (reference sequence). This CDR3 is built from 15 residues. V lost 5 bases and J lost 4; bases outside the gene matches: 6. CDR3 in amino acids: CASSPAGQGAYEQYF. For the CDR3, the DNA is TGTGCCAGTAGTCCCGCGGGACAGGGGGCGTACGAGCAGTACTTC. Using reference TRBV19 and TRBJ2-7 for the parts outside the CDR3, the full variable domain is DGGITQSPKYLFRKEGQNVTLSCEQNLNHDAMYWYRQDPGQGLRLIYYSQIVNDFQKGDIAEGYSVSREKKESFPLTVTSAQKNPTAFYLCASSPAGQGAYEQYFGPGTRLTVT.

The V call is TRBV7-9, the J call TRBJ1-2; perhaps TRBD1 as D (6 bases). Germline V gene sequence: CDR1 SEHNR, CDR2 FQNEAQ (reference sequence). With 3 bases removed from V and 8 bases from J, the gap between germline ends came to 16 bases. There are 14 residues in the CDR3. This CDR3 reads CASSLFSGGAGYTF. DNA for the CDR3: TGTGCCAGCAGCTTGTTTTCTGGGGGCGCAGGCTACACCTTC.

The chain couples TRBV6-5 to TRBJ1-4; no firm D call. This CDR3 region has 12 residues. The V gene lost 8 bases and the J gene lost 6 bases, with 10 bases spanning the gap. Germline V gene data show CDR1 as MNHEY and CDR2 as SVGAGI. CDR3 coding DNA: TGTGCCAGCGGATTGACGGATGAAAAACTGTTTTTT. Its protein product is CASGLTDEKLFF.

V and J are TRBV5-1 and TRBJ2-7, with D uncertain. V was pared by 4 bases and J by 5 bases, with 7 bases between. The length of the CDR3 is 11 residues. Germline V gene data show CDR1 as SGHRS and CDR2 as YFSETQ. The CDR3 protein is CASSAQNEQYF. Written as DNA, the CDR3 is TGCGCCAGCAGCGCCCAGAACGAGCAGTACTTC.

The V gene is TRBV5-1, the J gene TRBJ2-6; 9 bases map to TRBD1. Looked up from germline, CDR1 is SGHRS and CDR2 is YFSETQ. The length of the CDR3 is 17 residues. Unmatched junction bases numbered 8, after V lost 3 bases and J lost 4 bases. For the CDR3, the DNA is TGCGCCAGCAGCTCAGGACAGGGGTCACTCGGGGCCAACGTCCTGACTTTC. Translation: CASSSGQGSLGANVLTF.

V and J are TRBV2 and TRBJ2-5; TRBD1 matches 9 bases. The CDR3 has 17 amino acids. Per germline, CDR1 SNHLY and CDR2 FYNNEI. Germline trimming cut 3 bases from V and 5 bases from J; bases unmatched to any gene: 13. CDR3 nucleotide sequence: TGTGCCAGCAGTGACGGTTTAGGGACAGGGAGTGGGGAGACCCAGTACTTC. Amino acids: CASSDGLGTGSGETQYF.

J is TRBJ2-3 and V is TRBV28, with 11 bases lining up with TRBD2. Germline V lookup: CDR1 MDHEN, CDR2 SYDVKM. Losses at the gene ends were 4 bases for V and 5 bases for J; bases not matched to a gene: 2. CDR3 length: 14 residues. This CDR3 reads CASSYSGREDTQYF. Written as DNA, the CDR3 is TGTGCCAGCAGTTATAGCGGGAGGGAAGATACGCAGTATTTT.

This chain links TRBV28 with TRBJ2-1; 8 nucleotides match TRBD1. CDR1 and CDR2 (germline): MDHEN, SYDVKM. There are 16 residues in the CDR3. Trimming at V came to 4 bases and at J to 0 bases, leaving 5 bases not matched to a gene. The CDR3 region has the DNA TGTGCCAGCAGTTCGCGTGGGACAGGCTCCTACAATGAGCAGTTCTTC. This translates into CASSSRGTGSYNEQFF.

The chain links TRBV5-8 to TRBJ2-1; 9 bases line up with TRBD1. This CDR3 spans 16 amino acids. CDR1 and CDR2 (germline): SGHTS, YDEGEE. Trimming at V came to 4 bases and at J to 4 bases, leaving 9 bases not matched to a gene. The CDR3 loop is CASSGTGRFLYNEQFF. CDR3 nucleotide sequence: TGTGCCAGCAGCGGGACAGGGAGATTTCTTTACAATGAGCAGTTCTTC. Using reference TRBV5-8 and TRBJ2-1 for the parts outside the CDR3, the full variable domain is EAGVTQSPTHLIKTRGQQATLRCSPISGHTSVYWYQQALGLGLQFLLWYDEGEERNRGNFPPRFSGRQFPNYSSELNVNALELEDSALYLCASSGTGRFLYNEQFFGPGTRLTVL.

This chain uses TRBV6-4 with TRBJ1-2; 7 bases fit TRBD1. The CDR3 consists of 17 residues. J lost 4 bases, V lost 0 bases, and 11 bases had no gene match. The germline V gene has CDR1 MRHNA and CDR2 SNTAGT. As DNA, the CDR3 is TGTGCCAGCAGTGACTCAAGTGACAGGGCGAGGTTCTATGGCTACACCTTC. This gives the protein CASSDSSDRARFYGYTF.

This clone appeared a single time. One end of the junction varies from germline; a read error may be responsible. The J gene is TRBJ2-1, the V gene TRBV6-5; D is unresolved. Germline V lookup: CDR1 MNHEY, CDR2 SVGAGI. CDR3 size: 12 residues. CDR3 coding DNA: TGTGCCAGCAGTGACTCCTACAATGAGCAGTTCTTC. It yields the protein CASSDSYNEQFF.

The rearrangement uses TRBV2 and TRBJ1-4; a possible D gene is TRBD1 (5 bases). Germline loops: CDR1 SNHLY, CDR2 FYNNEI. The CDR3 is 12 amino acids. V lost 7 bases and J 7 bases, leaving 10 bases between the germline ends. The CDR3 DNA sequence: TGTGCCAGCACCATGAGGGGTGAAAAACTGTTTTTT. It is translated as CASTMRGEKLFF. The full variable domain, in which reference TRBV2 and TRBJ1-4 provide the parts outside the CDR3, is EPEVTQTPSHQVTQMGQEVILRCVPISNHLYFYWYRQILGQKVEFLVSFYNNEISEKSEIFDDQFSVERPDGSNFTLKIRSTKLEDSAMYFCASTMRGEKLFFGSGTQLSVL.

This sequence joins TRBV7-2 and TRBJ2-2, with unresolved D. Germline CDR1 SGHTA, CDR2 FQGNSA. V dropped 6 bases and J dropped 5 bases, with 13 bases sitting between them. This CDR3 region has 14 residues. The CDR3 sequence is CASSPKSVTGELFF. The CDR3 DNA follows: TGTGCCAGCAGTCCTAAGTCGGTTACCGGGGAGCTGTTTTTT.

This clone was seen a handful of times. This CDR3 is also generated by other DNA sequences in the sample. The chain carries TRBV18 and TRBJ2-7; 7 bases line up with TRBD1. Germline CDR1 and CDR2: KGHSH and LQKENI. The J segment lost 5 bases and the V segment lost 6 bases, leaving 7 bases of the junction unmatched. The CDR3 contains 13 residues. This CDR3 reads CASSSGTANEQYF. The DNA for the CDR3 is TGTGCCAGCTCTTCCGGGACAGCCAACGAGCAGTACTTC.